These T cell receptor beta chains were read from a single sample in a study of blood T cell repertoires in COVID-19. Assay: immunoSEQ multiplex PCR; the TCRdb copy retains only in-frame clones and omits some. The top ten clones hold under 20% of a sample with roughly 100,000 clones, roughly 80% of them seen once. Sequenced input: peripheral blood. These receptors originate from a man older than 75 with acute or convalescent COVID-19. Both conserved end residues are part of each CDR3. Each record gives: clone size, D gene, J gene, V gene, CDR3 protein, CDR3 DNA. A D gene is named only where the DNA matches it firmly. Expanded clones are given a class, and other clones once, few, many or no size at all.

NA,NA,TRBJ1-1,TRBV18,CASSPPGRGTEAFF,TGTGCCAGCTCACCCCCGGGGAGGGGCACTGAAGCTTTCTTT
NA,NA,TRBJ2-7,TRBV12-3/TRBV12-4,CASSSGNRQYF,TGTGCCAGCAGTTCAGGGAATAGGCAGTACTTC
NA,TRBD1,TRBJ1-5,TRBV28,CASSPGQGGQPQHF,TGTGCCAGCAGTCCCGGACAGGGTGGACAGCCCCAGCATTTT
NA,TRBD2,TRBJ2-1,TRBV28,CASSMGLAGGNEQFF,TGTGCCAGCAGCATGGGACTAGCGGGGGGCAATGAGCAGTTCTTC
NA,NA,TRBJ2-1,TRBV11-3,CASSLEQGSEQFF,TGTGCCAGCAGCTTAGAACAGGGTAGCGAGCAGTTCTTC
NA,TRBD1,TRBJ1-6,TRBV30,CAWARTGGLDNSPLHF,TGTGCCTGGGCCAGGACAGGGGGATTGGATAATTCACCCCTCCACTTT
NA,NA,TRBJ2-3,TRBV10-2,CASRTGTDTQYF,TGCGCCAGCAGGACAGGCACAGATACGCAGTATTTT
few,TRBD1,TRBJ2-7,TRBV4-3,CASSQGSGTDSYEQYF,TGCGCCAGCAGCCAGGGATCCGGGACAGATTCCTACGAGCAGTACTTC
NA,NA,TRBJ1-5,TRBV7-9,CASSLAAGGNQPQHF,TGTGCCAGCAGCTTAGCAGCAGGGGGCAATCAGCCCCAGCATTTT
NA,NA,TRBJ2-5,TRBV7-2,CASSFNRVRETQYF,TGTGCCAGCAGCTTTAACAGAGTCCGGGAGACCCAGTACTTC
NA,TRBD2,TRBJ2-5,TRBV24-1,CATSDLPSGRLQETQYF,TGTGCCACCAGTGATTTGCCTAGCGGGAGATTACAAGAGACCCAGTACTTC
NA,TRBD2,TRBJ2-7,TRBV19,CASRRTSGSYEQYF,TGTGCCAGTAGGAGGACTAGCGGATCCTACGAGCAGTACTTC
few,NA,TRBJ1-5,TRBV7-9,CASSLDQGGSNQPQHF,TGTGCCAGCAGCTTGGATCAGGGAGGGAGCAATCAGCCCCAGCATTTT
many,TRBD1,TRBJ2-7,TRBV6-2/TRBV6-3,CASSFSGGAIYEQYF,TGTGCCAGCAGTTTCTCAGGGGGCGCGATCTACGAGCAGTACTTC
once,TRBD1,TRBJ1-5,TRBV3-1/TRBV3-2,CASSQGQGGHQPQHF,TGTGCCAGCAGCCAGGGACAGGGGGGTCATCAGCCCCAGCATTTT
NA,TRBD2,TRBJ2-3,TRBV27,CASTPLAGGTDTQYF,TGTGCCAGCACGCCCCTAGCGGGAGGCACAGATACGCAGTATTTT
NA,NA,TRBJ2-4,TRBV18,CASSQIHNRENIQYF,TGTGCCAGCTCACAAATACATAACAGGGAAAACATTCAGTACTTC
NA,NA,TRBJ1-6,TRBV27,CASSTGIGLNSPLHF,TGTGCCAGCTCTACAGGGATTGGATTGAATTCACCCCTCCACTTT
NA,TRBD1,TRBJ1-2,TRBV5-6,CASSRGGTGGDYGYTF,TGTGCCAGCAGCCGGGGAGGGACAGGGGGCGACTATGGCTACACCTTC
NA,NA,TRBJ1-1,TRBV18,CASSPGLNTEAFF,TGTGCCAGCTCCCCGGGACTTAACACTGAAGCTTTCTTT
once,TRBD1,TRBJ1-6,TRBV7-2,CASSRAGQGGSPLHF,TGTGCCAGCAGCCGCGCGGGACAGGGAGGCTCACCCCTCCACTTT
NA,NA,TRBJ1-3,TRBV28,CASRDVQASGNTIYF,TGTGCCAGCAGAGATGTACAGGCCTCTGGAAACACCATATATTTT
NA,NA,TRBJ2-7,TRBV7-2,CASSSRGRAAEQYF,TGTGCCAGCAGCTCGCGAGGCAGGGCCGCCGAGCAGTACTTC
NA,NA,TRBJ1-1,TRBV4-3,CASSQETARAEAFF,TGCGCCAGCAGCCAAGAGACAGCCCGGGCTGAAGCTTTCTTT
NA,NA,TRBJ1-5,TRBV4-1,CASSQAASNQPQHF,TGCGCCAGCAGCCAAGCAGCGAGCAATCAGCCCCAGCATTTT
once,TRBD1,TRBJ1-6,TRBV11-2,CASSLGDREWSPLHF,TGTGCCAGCAGCTTAGGGGACAGGGAATGGTCACCCCTCCACTTT
NA,NA,TRBJ2-7,TRBV9,CASSVTSGSLRDRVNEQYF,TGTGCCAGCAGCGTAACAAGCGGGAGTCTGCGGGACAGGGTAAACGAGCAGTACTTC
NA,TRBD1,TRBJ1-1,TRBV19,CASSAGQRLGEAFF,TGTGCCAGTAGTGCGGGACAGAGGCTCGGTGAAGCTTTCTTT
NA,NA,TRBJ1-5,TRBV19,CASSPRLHQPQHF,TGTGCCAGTAGTCCTCGACTGCATCAGCCCCAGCATTTT
few,NA,TRBJ1-4,TRBV11-2,CASSLDRVGAGDEKLFF,TGTGCCAGCAGCTTAGATCGGGTGGGGGCAGGGGATGAAAAACTGTTTTTT
NA,NA,TRBJ2-6,TRBV5-4,CASSPPGANVLTF,TGTGCCAGCAGCCCTCCTGGGGCCAACGTCCTGACTTTC
NA,NA,TRBJ2-7,TRBV29-1,CSVERGNNEQYF,TGCAGCGTTGAAAGGGGGAACAACGAGCAGTACTTC
NA,TRBD2,TRBJ2-3,TRBV18,CASSPTSGGKGTDTQYF,TGTGCCAGCTCACCGACCAGCGGGGGGAAGGGCACAGATACGCAGTATTTT
NA,NA,TRBJ1-5,TRBV5-1,CASSLAGGGGQPQHF,TGCGCCAGCAGCTTGGCTGGGGGGGGAGGTCAGCCCCAGCATTTT
NA,TRBD1,TRBJ1-5,TRBV18,CASSLGQGGSQPQHF,TGTGCCAGCTCCCTAGGACAGGGAGGGTCTCAGCCCCAGCATTTT
NA,TRBD2,TRBJ2-3,TRBV24-1,CATSLAGRGTDTQYF,TGTGCCACCTCGTTAGCGGGGAGGGGTACAGATACGCAGTATTTT
few,NA,TRBJ1-4,TRBV28,CASTVPQGDEKLFF,TGTGCCAGCACCGTGCCACAGGGTGATGAAAAACTGTTTTTT
once,TRBD2,TRBJ2-6,TRBV19,CASSIVGHGLAGPKSNSGANVLTF,TGTGCCAGTAGTATAGTAGGACACGGACTAGCGGGGCCCAAATCAAACTCTGGGGCCAACGTCCTGACTTTC
NA,TRBD1,TRBJ1-1,TRBV5-5,CASSWGQGAGTEAFF,TGTGCCAGCAGCTGGGGACAGGGGGCAGGGACTGAAGCTTTCTTT
NA,TRBD2,TRBJ2-4,TRBV19,CASSVAGVGLAKNIQYF,TGTGCCAGTAGTGTAGCGGGAGTAGGGCTAGCCAAAAACATTCAGTACTTC
NA,TRBD1,TRBJ2-7,TRBV19,CASRRQGSSYEQYF,TGTGCCAGTAGGCGACAGGGAAGCTCCTACGAGCAGTACTTC
NA,NA,TRBJ1-3,TRBV9,CASSVQVSGNTIYF,TGTGCCAGCAGCGTACAGGTCTCTGGAAACACCATATATTTT
once,NA,TRBJ1-1,TRBV28,CASSLQDEAFF,TGTGCCAGCAGTTTGCAGGATGAAGCTTTCTTT
NA,TRBD1,TRBJ1-5,TRBV9,CASSRTGGNQPQHF,TGTGCCAGCAGCAGGACAGGGGGCAATCAGCCCCAGCATTTT
NA,NA,TRBJ1-6,TRBV9,CASSEARTVNSPLHF,TGTGCCAGCAGCGAGGCCCGGACAGTTAATTCACCCCTCCACTTT
NA,NA,TRBJ1-1,TRBV7-8,CASSLGGPEAFF,TGTGCCAGCAGCTTGGGGGGGCCTGAAGCTTTCTTT
NA,NA,TRBJ2-5,TRBV3-1/TRBV3-2,CASIQSALKETQYF,TGTGCCAGCATCCAGAGCGCCCTGAAAGAGACCCAGTACTTC
few,NA,TRBJ2-1,TRBV5-1,CASSLDGAYNEQFF,TGCGCCAGCAGCTTAGACGGGGCCTACAATGAGCAGTTCTTC
NA,TRBD1,TRBJ2-2,TRBV6-6,CASSDRGFANTGELFF,TGTGCCAGCAGCGACAGGGGTTTCGCGAACACCGGGGAGCTGTTTTTT
NA,NA,TRBJ1-1,TRBV20-1,CRGGGAEAFF,TGCAGGGGGGGAGGGGCTGAAGCTTTCTTT
once,NA,TRBJ2-2,TRBV15,CATSRLAGAGELFF,TGTGCCACCAGCAGACTTGCCGGGGCCGGGGAGCTGTTTTTT
NA,TRBD1,TRBJ1-1,TRBV19,CASNPTGGQLTTEAFF,TGTGCCAGTAACCCGACAGGGGGACAACTCACCACTGAAGCTTTCTTT
NA,TRBD1,TRBJ1-4,TRBV10-2,CASSGTGGEKLFF,TGCGCCAGTTCCGGGACAGGGGGTGAAAAACTGTTTTTT
NA,NA,TRBJ2-1,TRBV11-3,CASSLGGVLSNNEQFF,TGTGCCAGCAGCTTAGGCGGGGTACTCTCCAACAATGAGCAGTTCTTC
NA,TRBD2,TRBJ2-1,TRBV6-2/TRBV6-3,CASSVAGRPQQFF,TGTGCCAGCAGCGTAGCGGGGAGACCTCAGCAGTTCTTC
NA,NA,TRBJ2-5,TRBV18,CASSRDSKETQYF,TGTGCCAGCTCACGGGACTCTAAAGAGACCCAGTACTTC
NA,TRBD2,TRBJ2-3,TRBV30,CAWEGSGGITDTQYF,TGTGCCTGGGAGGGGAGCGGGGGAATCACAGATACGCAGTATTTT
NA,NA,TRBJ2-5,TRBV28,CASSPRGTAIPLDKKYF,TGTGCCAGCAGTCCTCGGGGGACAGCAATCCCCCTCGATAAAAAGTACTTC
NA,TRBD1,TRBJ2-1,TRBV5-6,CASTGQGRYQKQFF,TGTGCCAGCACTGGACAGGGAAGATATCAGAAGCAGTTCTTC